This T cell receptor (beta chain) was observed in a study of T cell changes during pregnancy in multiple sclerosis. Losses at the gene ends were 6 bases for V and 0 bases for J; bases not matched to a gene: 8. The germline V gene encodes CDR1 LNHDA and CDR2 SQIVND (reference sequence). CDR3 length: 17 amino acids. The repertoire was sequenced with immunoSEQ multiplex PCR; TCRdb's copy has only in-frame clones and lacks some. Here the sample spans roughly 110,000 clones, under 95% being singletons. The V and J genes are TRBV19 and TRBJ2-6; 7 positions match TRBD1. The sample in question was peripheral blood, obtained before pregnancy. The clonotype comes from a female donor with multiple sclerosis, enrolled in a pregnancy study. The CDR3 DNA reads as TGTGCCAGTAGCTCAGGACAGGCAGTCTCTGGGGCCAACGTCCTGACTTTC. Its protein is CASSSGQAVSGANVLTF.